The rows below give T cell receptor beta chains drawn from one sample of a study of shared clonotypes between healthy human individuals. Sequenced by immunoSEQ multiplex PCR; TCRdb stores in-frame clones only, minus some. Among 650,000 to 800,000 clones listed, roughly 72% were seen once. The source material was memory CD4+ T cells sorted from blood. The receptors were gathered from a woman in her twenties or thirties in good health. The CDR3 runs from the conserved cysteine through the conserved F or W. D genes are given only for firm matches. For some rows the clone size is stated as once, few or many, or as a class when expanded; others skip it.

abundance: NA; v_gene: TRBV18; d_gene: TRBD2; j_gene: TRBJ2-6; CDR3nt: TGTGCCAGCTCACCACAGGCGGGAGGCCCCCCAGGGGCCAACGTCCTGACTTTC; CDR3aa: CASSPQAGGPPGANVLTF
abundance: few; v_gene: TRBV6-5; d_gene: NA; j_gene: TRBJ2-7; CDR3nt: TGTGCCAGCAGCACTCCCCTAGACAGCGCCTACGAGCAGTACTTC; CDR3aa: CASSTPLDSAYEQYF
abundance: NA; v_gene: TRBV19; d_gene: NA; j_gene: TRBJ2-1; CDR3nt: TGTGCCAGTCGCCGAGGGGCGGGTCCCTACAATGAGCAGTTCTTC; CDR3aa: CASRRGAGPYNEQFF
abundance: NA; v_gene: TRBV6-5; d_gene: TRBD1; j_gene: TRBJ2-1; CDR3nt: TGTGCCAGCAGCCTGGACAGGGGATCCAATGAGCAGTTCTTC; CDR3aa: CASSLDRGSNEQFF
abundance: NA; v_gene: TRBV5-1; d_gene: NA; j_gene: TRBJ2-1; CDR3nt: TGCGCCAGCAGCTTGGCCTACTCCTCGGCCTCCTACAATGAGCAGTTCTTC; CDR3aa: CASSLAYSSASYNEQFF
abundance: NA; v_gene: TRBV30; d_gene: NA; j_gene: TRBJ1-6; CDR3nt: TGTGCCTGGAGGTGGCAGGGCGATTCACCCCTCCACTTT; CDR3aa: CAWRWQGDSPLHF
abundance: NA; v_gene: TRBV2; d_gene: NA; j_gene: TRBJ1-1; CDR3nt: TGTGCCAGCAGTGTCTGGGGGGTGGACACTGAAGCTTTCTTT; CDR3aa: CASSVWGVDTEAFF
abundance: NA; v_gene: TRBV6-5; d_gene: NA; j_gene: TRBJ1-1; CDR3nt: TGTGCCAGCTTAATTTCGCGGGGAGGGCGAGAAGCTTTCTTT; CDR3aa: CASLISRGGREAFF
abundance: few; v_gene: TRBV2; d_gene: NA; j_gene: TRBJ2-2; CDR3nt: TGTGCCAGCAGTGTAACTGGGGCGAACACCGGGGAGCTGTTTTTT; CDR3aa: CASSVTGANTGELFF
abundance: NA; v_gene: TRBV14; d_gene: TRBD1; j_gene: TRBJ2-3; CDR3nt: TGTGCCAGCAGCCGTGACAGGGGGAGAAGCACAGATACGCAGTATTTT; CDR3aa: CASSRDRGRSTDTQYF
abundance: NA; v_gene: TRBV28; d_gene: NA; j_gene: TRBJ1-1; CDR3nt: TGTGCCAGCAGTTTGATGGGTACTGAAGCTTTCTTT; CDR3aa: CASSLMGTEAFF
abundance: NA; v_gene: TRBV15; d_gene: NA; j_gene: TRBJ1-4; CDR3nt: TGTGCCACCAGCAGGCAGTTGGCAGGTGCAACTAATGAAAAACTGTTTTTT; CDR3aa: CATSRQLAGATNEKLFF
abundance: many; v_gene: TRBV7-9; d_gene: NA; j_gene: TRBJ2-5; CDR3nt: TGTGCCAGCAGCCTTTCCCTTGGAGGGAGGGAGACCCAGTACTTC; CDR3aa: CASSLSLGGRETQYF
abundance: NA; v_gene: TRBV2; d_gene: TRBD1; j_gene: TRBJ1-5; CDR3nt: TGTGCCAGCAGTGACGGCGGGACAGTGAATCAGCCCCAGCATTTT; CDR3aa: CASSDGGTVNQPQHF
abundance: NA; v_gene: TRBV5-1; d_gene: TRBD2; j_gene: TRBJ2-1; CDR3nt: TGCGCCAGCAGCCCCCGAGGACTAGCGGGAGTTACGCAGCAGTTCTTC; CDR3aa: CASSPRGLAGVTQQFF
abundance: NA; v_gene: TRBV29-1; d_gene: NA; j_gene: TRBJ1-1; CDR3nt: TGCAGCGTTGACGGCCCCTTCGGGACTGAAGCTTTCTTT; CDR3aa: CSVDGPFGTEAFF
abundance: NA; v_gene: TRBV15; d_gene: NA; j_gene: TRBJ2-2; CDR3nt: TGTGCCACCAGCAGAGATTTTACCGGGGAGCTGTTTTTT; CDR3aa: CATSRDFTGELFF
abundance: NA; v_gene: TRBV5-1; d_gene: NA; j_gene: TRBJ2-5; CDR3nt: TGCGCCAGCAGCCCGGGGACCCGTACCCAAGAGACCCAGTACTTC; CDR3aa: CASSPGTRTQETQYF
abundance: NA; v_gene: TRBV18; d_gene: NA; j_gene: TRBJ2-5; CDR3nt: TGTGCCAGCTCACCACAGGGGCTAGAGACCCAGTACTTC; CDR3aa: CASSPQGLETQYF
abundance: NA; v_gene: TRBV9; d_gene: TRBD2; j_gene: TRBJ2-1; CDR3nt: TGTGCCAGCAGCGTGTCCGGGAGGGGTGAGCAGTTCTTC; CDR3aa: CASSVSGRGEQFF
abundance: NA; v_gene: TRBV18; d_gene: NA; j_gene: TRBJ2-3; CDR3nt: TGTGCCAGCTCAGGGCAGTGGAGCACAGATACGCAGTATTTT; CDR3aa: CASSGQWSTDTQYF
abundance: NA; v_gene: TRBV5-6; d_gene: NA; j_gene: TRBJ2-3; CDR3nt: TGTGCCAGCACCTTGAGGAGGGGGATAGCACAAGATACGCAGTATTTT; CDR3aa: CASTLRRGIAQDTQYF
abundance: few; v_gene: TRBV27; d_gene: NA; j_gene: TRBJ2-1; CDR3nt: TGTGCCAGCAGCCAGGGACTTCTTTACAATGAGCAGTTCTTC; CDR3aa: CASSQGLLYNEQFF
abundance: NA; v_gene: TRBV30; d_gene: NA; j_gene: TRBJ1-1; CDR3nt: TGTGCCTGGAAGAGACCCAACACTGAAGCTTTCTTT; CDR3aa: CAWKRPNTEAFF
abundance: few; v_gene: TRBV7-2; d_gene: NA; j_gene: TRBJ2-1; CDR3nt: TGTGCCAGCAGCGCCCAGGGATTTGAGCAGTTCTTC; CDR3aa: CASSAQGFEQFF
abundance: few; v_gene: TRBV27; d_gene: NA; j_gene: TRBJ2-7; CDR3nt: TGTGCCAGCAGCCCGACAGCACCAACCTACGAGCAGTACTTC; CDR3aa: CASSPTAPTYEQYF
abundance: few; v_gene: TRBV28; d_gene: NA; j_gene: TRBJ2-7; CDR3nt: TGTGCCAGCAGTAAGGGACAAGGAGTAATTAGCTCCTACGAGCAGTACTTC; CDR3aa: CASSKGQGVISSYEQYF
abundance: NA; v_gene: TRBV11-3; d_gene: NA; j_gene: TRBJ1-1; CDR3nt: TGTGCCAGCAGCGAACAAGGGACGGCCAGTGAAGCTTTCTTT; CDR3aa: CASSEQGTASEAFF
abundance: few; v_gene: TRBV5-1; d_gene: NA; j_gene: TRBJ1-2; CDR3nt: TGCGCCAGCAGCTTGGCGCAGAACTATGGCTACACCTTC; CDR3aa: CASSLAQNYGYTF
abundance: NA; v_gene: TRBV28; d_gene: TRBD2; j_gene: TRBJ2-5; CDR3nt: TGTGCCAGCAGTTTAGCTCGGGGGGGACTAGCGGGAGGAGAGACCCAGTACTTC; CDR3aa: CASSLARGGLAGGETQYF
abundance: many; v_gene: TRBV2; d_gene: TRBD1; j_gene: TRBJ2-2; CDR3nt: TGTGCCAGCAGAGACAGGGTTAACACCGGGGAGCTGTTTTTT; CDR3aa: CASRDRVNTGELFF
abundance: NA; v_gene: TRBV7-2; d_gene: NA; j_gene: TRBJ2-7; CDR3nt: TGTGCCAGCAGCACCCAGCGGGACAGTGGCGAGCAGTACTTC; CDR3aa: CASSTQRDSGEQYF
abundance: few; v_gene: TRBV15; d_gene: TRBD2; j_gene: TRBJ2-1; CDR3nt: TGTGCCACCAGCAGCCGTAAACCGGGACTAGCGGGTTACAATGAGCAGTTCTTC; CDR3aa: CATSSRKPGLAGYNEQFF
abundance: NA; v_gene: TRBV7-2; d_gene: NA; j_gene: TRBJ1-5; CDR3nt: TGTGCCAGCAGTATCCAGCAAGGGGGTAATCAGCCCCAGCATTTT; CDR3aa: CASSIQQGGNQPQHF
abundance: NA; v_gene: TRBV28; d_gene: NA; j_gene: TRBJ2-7; CDR3nt: TGTGCCAGCAGTTTCTCCCCCTACGAGCAGTACTTC; CDR3aa: CASSFSPYEQYF
abundance: NA; v_gene: TRBV23-1; d_gene: NA; j_gene: TRBJ2-2; CDR3nt: TGCGCCAGCAGTCATCGGGAAGGACCTAACACCGGGGAGCTGTTTTTT; CDR3aa: CASSHREGPNTGELFF
abundance: NA; v_gene: TRBV28; d_gene: TRBD1; j_gene: TRBJ2-5; CDR3nt: TGTGCCAGCAGTCCGGAGACAGGGGGCACAGAGACCCAGTACTTC; CDR3aa: CASSPETGGTETQYF
abundance: NA; v_gene: TRBV2; d_gene: NA; j_gene: TRBJ1-6; CDR3nt: TGTGCCAGCAGAGCACAGACCAATTCACCCCTCCACTTT; CDR3aa: CASRAQTNSPLHF
abundance: NA; v_gene: TRBV5-1; d_gene: TRBD2; j_gene: TRBJ2-5; CDR3nt: TGCGCCAGCAGCCTGGACCTTGCGGGAGGGCTCGAGACCCAGTACTTC; CDR3aa: CASSLDLAGGLETQYF
abundance: NA; v_gene: TRBV18; d_gene: NA; j_gene: TRBJ1-5; CDR3nt: TGTGCCAGCTCACCAGAGACCCATGGTAGCCCCCAGCATTTT; CDR3aa: CASSPETHGSPQHF
abundance: NA; v_gene: TRBV19; d_gene: TRBD2; j_gene: TRBJ2-7; CDR3nt: TGTGCCAGTAGTGAAAGCGGGAGGTCCGGTTACGAGCAGTACTTC; CDR3aa: CASSESGRSGYEQYF
abundance: NA; v_gene: TRBV19; d_gene: TRBD2; j_gene: TRBJ2-3; CDR3nt: TGTGCCAGTAGACCCGAGGGAGGGCCTAGCACAGATACGCAGTATTTT; CDR3aa: CASRPEGGPSTDTQYF
abundance: NA; v_gene: TRBV19; d_gene: NA; j_gene: TRBJ1-6; CDR3nt: TGTGCCAGTAGGGGACTGGGGAATTCACCCCTCCACTTT; CDR3aa: CASRGLGNSPLHF
abundance: NA; v_gene: TRBV7-9; d_gene: NA; j_gene: TRBJ1-2; CDR3nt: TGTGCCAGCAGCTTAGGCGGCGGATATAGCTACACCTTC; CDR3aa: CASSLGGGYSYTF
abundance: few; v_gene: TRBV6-4; d_gene: TRBD2; j_gene: TRBJ2-3; CDR3nt: TGTGCCAGCTCTGTGCGGGAGTTAGATACGCAGTATTTT; CDR3aa: CASSVRELDTQYF
abundance: NA; v_gene: TRBV16; d_gene: NA; j_gene: TRBJ2-3; CDR3nt: TGTGCCAGCAGCCAACAGAGCACAGATACGCAGTATTTT; CDR3aa: CASSQQSTDTQYF
abundance: NA; v_gene: TRBV6-5; d_gene: NA; j_gene: TRBJ1-5; CDR3nt: TGTGCCAGCAGTTACGGGGGGGCGAGCAATCAGCCCCAGCATTTT; CDR3aa: CASSYGGASNQPQHF
abundance: few; v_gene: TRBV4-1; d_gene: TRBD1; j_gene: TRBJ2-3; CDR3nt: TGCGCCAGCAGCCAAGCGTTTCAGGGGGCGGATACGCAGTATTTT; CDR3aa: CASSQAFQGADTQYF
abundance: NA; v_gene: TRBV5-1; d_gene: NA; j_gene: TRBJ2-7; CDR3nt: TGCGCCAGCAGCTTGGACGGACACTGGCAGTACTTC; CDR3aa: CASSLDGHWQYF
abundance: NA; v_gene: TRBV6-1; d_gene: NA; j_gene: TRBJ2-7; CDR3nt: TGTGCCAGCAGTGGAACTAGATACGAGCAGTACTTC; CDR3aa: CASSGTRYEQYF
abundance: few; v_gene: TRBV28; d_gene: TRBD2; j_gene: TRBJ2-1; CDR3nt: TGTGCCAGCAGTGGGCCTCAGCGGGGCTCCTACAATGAGCAGTTCTTC; CDR3aa: CASSGPQRGSYNEQFF
abundance: NA; v_gene: TRBV9; d_gene: NA; j_gene: TRBJ1-6; CDR3nt: TGTGCCAGCAGCGTATCTTCGGGACAATATAATTCACCCCTCCACTTT; CDR3aa: CASSVSSGQYNSPLHF
abundance: NA; v_gene: TRBV27; d_gene: TRBD1; j_gene: TRBJ2-7; CDR3nt: TGTGCCAGGGGCCAACAGGGGAATAGTGCTTTTCTACTTGGCGAGCAGTACTTC; CDR3aa: CARGQQGNSAFLLGEQYF
abundance: NA; v_gene: TRBV2; d_gene: NA; j_gene: TRBJ1-5; CDR3nt: TGTGCCAGCAGTGTGGACAGTCCTAAGAGCCAGCCCCAGCATTTT; CDR3aa: CASSVDSPKSQPQHF
abundance: NA; v_gene: TRBV29-1; d_gene: NA; j_gene: TRBJ2-5; CDR3nt: TGCAGCTACGCGACTAGTACCGACCAAGAGACCCAGTACTTC; CDR3aa: CSYATSTDQETQYF
abundance: NA; v_gene: TRBV6-1; d_gene: TRBD1; j_gene: TRBJ1-3; CDR3nt: TGTGCCAGCAGTGAAGCGGGCAGGGGGGACGCTGGAAACACCATATATTTT; CDR3aa: CASSEAGRGDAGNTIYF
abundance: NA; v_gene: TRBV10-1; d_gene: NA; j_gene: TRBJ2-3; CDR3nt: TGCGCCAGCAGTGACACCAAGTCCTGGCCAGATACGCAGTATTTT; CDR3aa: CASSDTKSWPDTQYF
abundance: NA; v_gene: TRBV2; d_gene: TRBD2; j_gene: TRBJ2-1; CDR3nt: TGTGCCAGCAGACCTGTAGCGGGAGGGACCTCCTACAATGAGCAGTTCTTC; CDR3aa: CASRPVAGGTSYNEQFF
abundance: NA; v_gene: TRBV7-7; d_gene: NA; j_gene: TRBJ1-5; CDR3nt: TGTGCCAGCAGCTCAAAAACAGGGAAGAATCAGCCCCAGCATTTT; CDR3aa: CASSSKTGKNQPQHF
abundance: once; v_gene: TRBV7-8; d_gene: TRBD2; j_gene: TRBJ2-1; CDR3nt: TGTGCCAGCAACGGATTCCGTTATAGCGGGACATACAATGAGCAGTTCTTC; CDR3aa: CASNGFRYSGTYNEQFF